Below, one TCR beta chain is given with its context. Its antigen is currently unknown. Each cell subset's genomic DNA was divided evenly among several immunoSEQ plates. This table comes from immunoSEQ multiplex PCR, and its TCRdb copy is limited to in-frame clones, with some not included. The sample holds about 590,000 clones, around 95% seen once. V was trimmed by 3 bases and J by 1 base, leaving 12 bases between them. CDR1 is LNHDA and CDR2 is SQIVND in the germline V gene (reference sequence). CDR3 length: 15 residues. It was CD45RO-negative cells, positively selected for CCR7, that made up naive CD8 cells, with terminally differentiated effector memory CD45RA+ cells excluded. Those who donated, Caucasian adults without exception, all lived in Nashville, Tennessee. This entry belongs to a study of shared clonotypes between healthy human individuals. General study points: Estimated clonotype richness was generally higher in naive than memory subsets. The study found approximately 5% of naive CD4 clonotypes shared across four donors.

This clonotype was obtained from a woman in her 30s in good health. Material: naive CD8+ T cells sorted from blood. The chain employs TRBV19 and TRBJ1-1; D may be TRBD1 (6 bases). DNA for the CDR3: TGTGCCAGTAGTATGGTGGAGGGGGGGAACACTGAAGCTTTCTTT. Translated: CASSMVEGGNTEAFF.